These 26 T cell receptor beta chains originate from one sample sequenced in a study of blood T cells in healthy people across ages. A second about 7 to 11 cycle PCR used barcoded and J-beta primers. TCRdb recomputed calls from the 5' RACE reads with MiXCR, one row per CDR3 protein. The sample carries almost 1 million distinct CDR3 sequences, roughly 50% recorded once. The sequenced material came from blood. These receptors originate from a woman in her sixties in good health.

This clonotype occurred a few times. The chain employs TRBV27 and TRBJ1-5, with a weak D call TRBD1 (6 bases). This CDR3 is 14 amino acids long. Trimming took off 4 bases at V and 10 bases at J, with 17 bases between the two ends. The germline CDR1 and CDR2 sequences are MNHEY and SMNVEV (reference sequence). The CDR3 is CASSSRQAGRPQHF. As DNA, the CDR3 is TGTGCCAGCAGTTCCCGACAGGCGGGGCGACCCCAGCATTTT.

The genes are TRBV20-1 and TRBJ1-2; 7 bases line up with TRBD1. J was trimmed by 5 bases and V by 3 bases; bases with no gene match: 9. CDR3 size: 14 residues. Per the germline V gene, CDR1 is DFQATT and CDR2 is SNEGSKA (reference sequence). CDR3 DNA: TGCAGTGCTAGGCCCCCGGGACAGCCTTATGGCTACACCTTC. It encodes CSARPPGQPYGYTF.

The chain has TRBV29-1 and TRBJ2-5; D gene unclear. Per the germline V gene, CDR1 is SQVTM and CDR2 is ANQGSEA. The CDR3 has 12 amino acids. V lost 4 bases to trimming and J lost 0 bases, with 6 bases between them. DNA of the CDR3: TGCAGCGTTGCCGAGAACCAAGAGACCCAGTACTTC. Its translation is CSVAENQETQYF.

The V call is TRBV7-8, the J call TRBJ2-1, with D perhaps assigned TRBD1 or TRBD2 (5 bases each). The CDR3 covers 15 residues. Trimming pared 4 bases from V and 1 base from J, leaving 11 bases between. The germline gives CDR1 SGHVS, CDR2 FQNEAQ. The CDR3 sequence is CASSWDGSSYNEQFF. In DNA form, the CDR3 reads TGTGCCAGCAGCTGGGACGGCTCTTCCTACAATGAGCAGTTCTTC. Variable domain in full (rest from reference TRBV7-8 and TRBJ2-1): GAGVSQSPRYKVAKRGQDVALRCDPISGHVSLFWYQQALGQGPEFLTYFQNEAQLDKSGLPSDRFFAERPEGSVSTLKIQRTQQEDSAVYLCASSWDGSSYNEQFFGPGTRLTVL.

This clonotype was seen a handful of times. The chain joins TRBV15 to TRBJ2-3; D is uncertain. V was pared by 0 bases and J by 1 base, with 17 bases between. The germline gives CDR1 LNHNV, CDR2 YYDKDF (reference sequence). This CDR3 region has 18 residues. In DNA form, the CDR3 reads TGTGCCACCAGCAGAGATCCCCCCGTGATAGCTGGCACAGATACGCAGTATTTT. It is translated as CATSRDPPVIAGTDTQYF.

The chain combines TRBV4-3 with TRBJ2-5, with D tentatively TRBD2 (6 bases). CDR3 length: 15 amino acids. Deletions cut 1 base from V and 4 bases from J, with 13 bases between. Germline loops: CDR1 LGHNA, CDR2 YSLEER. The CDR3 region has the DNA TGCGCCAGCAGCCAAGTCCCAGGGAGGAGAGAGACCCAGTACTTC. This translates into CASSQVPGRRETQYF.

The chain has TRBV6-4 and TRBJ1-1; 9 bases align to TRBD1. The trim removed 2 bases at V and 5 bases at J, leaving 9 bases unmatched. The CDR3 extends over 16 amino acids. From germline, CDR1 is MRHNA and CDR2 SNTAGT. CDR3 DNA: TGTGCCAGCAGTGACAGAGCACAGGGGGCGAAGACTGAAGCTTTCTTT. This gives the protein CASSDRAQGAKTEAFF.

The V and J genes are TRBV4-2 and TRBJ2-1, with TRBD2 as a possible D gene (5 bases). V dropped 2 bases and J dropped 10 bases, with 21 bases sitting between them. Germline CDR1 LGHNA, CDR2 YNFKEQ. The CDR3 runs 16 residues. The chain's CDR3 is CASSQTQARGAAEQFF. The CDR3 region has the DNA TGTGCCAGCAGCCAAACGCAGGCTCGAGGAGCGGCCGAGCAGTTCTTC.

The rearrangement uses TRBV11-2 and TRBJ2-5; the D is unclear. This CDR3 is built from 15 residues. Deletions cut 2 bases from V and 5 bases from J, with 15 bases between. The germline CDR1 and CDR2 sequences are SGHAT and FQNNGV. Here the CDR3 DNA reads TGTGCCAGCAGCTTAAGGCAACTGTCCCGGGAGACCCAGTACTTC. Protein sequence: CASSLRQLSRETQYF.

V usage is TRBV25-1 and J usage is TRBJ2-7; D gene unclear. The J call may be incorrect, as the DNA end agrees better with TRBJ2-5. The germline V gene has CDR1 MGHDK and CDR2 SYGVNS. The CDR3 runs 11 residues. The CDR3: CASATGETQYF. CDR3 DNA sequence: TGTGCCAGCGCAACTGGGGAGACCCAGTACTTC.

This clonotype was recorded a few times. This rearrangement joins TRBV6-1 to TRBJ2-4, with D possibly matching TRBD2 (6 bases). The ends were cut back, 3 bases at V and 8 bases at J, with 17 bases in the middle. The CDR3 length is 15 residues. Germline assignment: CDR1 MNHNS and CDR2 SASEGT. CDR3 nucleotide sequence: TGTGCCAGCAGTGATGGCGGGATAACGTGGGACATTCAGTACTTC. Its protein product is CASSDGGITWDIQYF.

This clonotype has just a few counts. The chain recombines TRBV2 with TRBJ2-2; either TRBD1 or TRBD2 may supply D (5 bases each). The CDR3 runs to 12 residues. Germline V gene sequence: CDR1 SNHLY, CDR2 FYNNEI. Between the trimmed V and J ends, which lost 4 bases and 7 bases, there was a span of 7 bases. The CDR3 spells CASSGGFGELFF. Here the CDR3 DNA reads TGTGCCAGCAGTGGGGGGTTCGGGGAGCTGTTTTTT. The whole variable domain, filled in from reference TRBV2 and TRBJ2-2, reads EPEVTQTPSHQVTQMGQEVILRCVPISNHLYFYWYRQILGQKVEFLVSFYNNEISEKSEIFDDQFSVERPDGSNFTLKIRSTKLEDSAMYFCASSGGFGELFFGEGSRLTVL.

J is TRBJ2-5 and V is TRBV7-8; 13 bases are a match to TRBD2. V gave up 3 bases and J gave up 5 bases; unmatched junction bases: 18. The germline CDR1 and CDR2 sequences are SGHVS and FQNEAQ. This CDR3 has 20 amino acids. This CDR3 reads CASSLWGGTSGISTRETQYF. For the CDR3, the DNA is TGTGCCAGCAGCTTGTGGGGAGGGACTAGCGGGATCTCGACAAGGGAGACCCAGTACTTC.

J is TRBJ1-1 and V is TRBV27; weak D call: TRBD1 (6 bases). CDR1 MNHEY and CDR2 SMNVEV come from the germline V gene (reference sequence). The CDR3 is made up of 14 amino acids. Trimming stripped 5 bases from V and 4 bases from J, with 14 bases between. As DNA, the CDR3 is TGTGCCAGCAGTGTAGGGTTCAGGGGCACTGAAGCTTTCTTT. Encoded protein: CASSVGFRGTEAFF.

In its sample, this clonotype was seen a few times. This chain joins TRBV7-9 and TRBJ2-3, with D perhaps TRBD2 (6 bases). Germline CDR1 reads SEHNR; CDR2 reads FQNEAQ (reference sequence). The CDR3 runs 15 residues. The V and J ends lost 3 bases and 0 bases respectively, with 10 bases between them. The CDR3 DNA reads TGTGCCAGCAGCTTTGGACTACTTAGCACAGATACGCAGTATTTT. It encodes CASSFGLLSTDTQYF.

V and J are TRBV20-1 and TRBJ2-5; D remains ambiguous. Matching the DNA end better, TRBJ2-7 makes the J call doubtful. The CDR3 is 11 residues long. Germline V gene data show CDR1 as DFQATT and CDR2 as SNEGSKA (reference sequence). The CDR3 sequence: CSVGLVHEQYF. The CDR3 DNA reads as TGCAGTGTAGGGCTAGTCCACGAGCAGTACTTC.

The chain combines TRBV7-9 with TRBJ2-7; 14 bases line up with TRBD2. This CDR3 region has 17 residues. Trimming took 4 bases from V and 4 from J; bases not matched to a gene: 9. Germline V lookup: CDR1 SEHNR, CDR2 FQNEAQ (reference sequence). CDR3 DNA: TGTGCCAGCAGCTCAGCCCTGGGACTAGCGGGAGAGTACGAGCAGTACTTC. Amino acids: CASSSALGLAGEYEQYF.

The V call is TRBV7-9, the J call TRBJ2-7, with TRBD1 matching over 7 bases. In germline, CDR1 is SEHNR, CDR2 FQNEAQ (reference sequence). The CDR3 runs 15 residues. V gave up 4 bases and J gave up 6 bases; unmatched junction bases: 12. CDR3 coding DNA: TGTGCCAGCAGCTCCGCCCCCCCACCAGGGGGCGAGCAGTACTTC. Encoded protein: CASSSAPPPGGEQYF.

This chain joins TRBV28 and TRBJ2-7; D is ambiguous. Germline CDR1 and CDR2: MDHEN and SYDVKM. V dropped 5 bases and J dropped 3 bases, with 14 bases sitting between them. CDR3 length: 14 amino acids. The CDR3 protein is CASSVSLQDYEQYF. The CDR3 nucleotides are TGTGCCAGCAGTGTATCATTACAAGACTACGAGCAGTACTTC.

This clonotype was seen a single time. This chain links TRBV13 with TRBJ2-5, with unresolved D. Germline assignment: CDR1 PRHDT and CDR2 FYEKMQ (reference sequence). This CDR3 region has 14 residues. Trimming removed 5 bases at V and 2 bases at J, with 12 bases between. CDR3 sequence reads: CASSKGPGQETQYF. The CDR3 DNA reads TGTGCCAGCAGCAAAGGACCCGGACAAGAGACCCAGTACTTC.

The rearrangement joins TRBV6-5 to TRBJ2-3; D gene unclear. V lost 3 bases and J lost 5, with 15 bases in between. This CDR3 spans 15 amino acids. The germline V gene encodes CDR1 MNHEY and CDR2 SVGAGI. CDR3 sequence (DNA): TGTGCCAGCAGTTATGGGCTCGATAGAGGAGATACGCAGTATTTT. Amino acids: CASSYGLDRGDTQYF.

The CDR3 spells CASSSSRADTEAFF. As DNA, the CDR3 is TGTGCCAGCTCATCGAGCCGGGCGGACACTGAAGCTTTCTTT. The chain employs TRBV18 and TRBJ1-1; D unresolved. The V gene lost 5 bases and the J gene lost 3 bases, with 13 bases spanning the gap. This CDR3 has 14 amino acids. CDR1 is KGHSH, CDR2 LQKENI, per germline. Full variable domain (remainder filled in from reference TRBV18 and TRBJ1-1): NAGVMQNPRHLVRRRGQEARLRCSPMKGHSHVYWYRQLPEEGLKFMVYLQKENIIDESGMPKERFSAEFPKEGPSILRIQQVVRGDSAAYFCASSSSRADTEAFFGQGTRLTVV.

The V and J genes are TRBV5-4 and TRBJ1-5; 7 bases agree with TRBD1. The CDR3 runs 14 residues. The J segment lost 7 bases and the V segment lost 6 bases, leaving 10 bases of the junction unmatched. Looked up from germline, CDR1 is SGHNT and CDR2 is YYREEE (reference sequence). DNA of the CDR3: TGTGCCAGCATCCAAGACAGGGTCGTGCAGCCCCAGCATTTT. It specifies CASIQDRVVQPQHF.

The chain is built from TRBV4-2 and TRBJ1-4; D is uncertain. V shed 1 base and J shed 7 bases, with 7 bases lying between them. The germline gives CDR1 LGHNA, CDR2 YNFKEQ. The CDR3 totals 13 residues. In DNA, the CDR3 is TGTGCCAGCAGCCAAGGGGAGAGTGAAAAACTGTTTTTT. It specifies CASSQGESEKLFF.

This clonotype was detected a few times. The rearrangement links TRBV11-2 to TRBJ2-2; D could derive from TRBD1 or TRBD2 (6 bases each). Per germline, CDR1 SGHAT and CDR2 FQNNGV. Trimming left V 5 bases short and J 6 bases short, with 10 bases between. The CDR3 covers 13 residues. The DNA for the CDR3 is TGTGCCAGCAGCCCGGAGGGGGCCGGGGAGCTGTTTTTT. It codes for CASSPEGAGELFF.

The CDR3 nucleotides read TGTGCCAGCACTAACCCCAGCAGTTCGGCCTACGAGCAGTACTTC. As protein: CASTNPSSSAYEQYF. The chain uses TRBV6-6 and TRBJ2-7; D gene unclear. Germline V gene sequence: CDR1 MNHNY, CDR2 SVGAGI (reference sequence). With 7 bases removed from V and 2 bases from J, the gap between germline ends came to 18 bases. The CDR3 extends over 15 amino acids.